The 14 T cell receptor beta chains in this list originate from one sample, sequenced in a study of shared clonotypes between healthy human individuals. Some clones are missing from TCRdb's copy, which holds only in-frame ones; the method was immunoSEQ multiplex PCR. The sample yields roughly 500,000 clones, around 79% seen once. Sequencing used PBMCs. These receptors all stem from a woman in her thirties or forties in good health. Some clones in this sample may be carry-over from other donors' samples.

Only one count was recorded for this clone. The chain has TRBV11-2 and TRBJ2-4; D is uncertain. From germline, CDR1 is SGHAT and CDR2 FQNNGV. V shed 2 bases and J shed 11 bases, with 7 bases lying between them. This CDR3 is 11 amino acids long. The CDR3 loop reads CASSLLWVQYF. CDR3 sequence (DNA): TGTGCCAGCAGCTTACTATGGGTTCAGTACTTC. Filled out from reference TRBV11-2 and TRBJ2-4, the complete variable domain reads EAGVAQSPRYKIIEKRQSVAFWCNPISGHATLYWYQQILGQGPKLLIQFQNNGVVDDSQLPKDRFSAERLKGVDSTLKIQPAKLEDSAVYLCASSLLWVQYFGAGTRLSVL.

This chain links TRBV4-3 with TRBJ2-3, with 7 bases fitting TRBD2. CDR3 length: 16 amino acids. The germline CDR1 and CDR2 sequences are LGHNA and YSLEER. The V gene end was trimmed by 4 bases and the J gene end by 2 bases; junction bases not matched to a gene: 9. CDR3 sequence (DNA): TGCGCCAGCAGCCCCGAGGGAGCGGGGTCCACAGATACGCAGTATTTT. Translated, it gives CASSPEGAGSTDTQYF.

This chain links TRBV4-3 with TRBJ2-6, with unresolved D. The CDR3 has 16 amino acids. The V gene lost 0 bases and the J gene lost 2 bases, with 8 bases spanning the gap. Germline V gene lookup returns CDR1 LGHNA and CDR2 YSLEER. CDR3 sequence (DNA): TGCGCCAGCAGCCAAGACACTTTCGCTGGGGCCAACGTCCTGACTTTC. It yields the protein CASSQDTFAGANVLTF.

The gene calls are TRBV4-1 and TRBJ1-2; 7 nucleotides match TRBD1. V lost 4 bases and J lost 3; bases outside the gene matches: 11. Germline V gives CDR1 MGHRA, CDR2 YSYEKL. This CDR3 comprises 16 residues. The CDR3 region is CASSPGTAWDYYGYTF. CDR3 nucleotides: TGCGCCAGCAGCCCGGGGACAGCTTGGGACTACTATGGCTACACCTTC.

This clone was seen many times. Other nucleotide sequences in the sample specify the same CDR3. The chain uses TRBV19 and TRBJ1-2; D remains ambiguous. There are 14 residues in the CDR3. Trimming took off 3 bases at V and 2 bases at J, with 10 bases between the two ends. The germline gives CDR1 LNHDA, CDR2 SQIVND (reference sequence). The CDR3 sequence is CASSIPGLNYGYTF. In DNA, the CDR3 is TGTGCCAGTAGTATCCCGGGATTGAACTATGGCTACACCTTC. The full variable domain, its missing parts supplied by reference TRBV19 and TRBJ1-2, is DGGITQSPKYLFRKEGQNVTLSCEQNLNHDAMYWYRQDPGQGLRLIYYSQIVNDFQKGDIAEGYSVSREKKESFPLTVTSAQKNPTAFYLCASSIPGLNYGYTFGSGTRLTVV.

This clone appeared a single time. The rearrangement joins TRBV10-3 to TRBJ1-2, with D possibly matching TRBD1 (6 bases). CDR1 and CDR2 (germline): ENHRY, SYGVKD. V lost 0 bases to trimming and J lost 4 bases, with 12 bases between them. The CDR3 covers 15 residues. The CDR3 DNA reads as TGTGCCATCAGTGAGTCTGGGGGCTTTGGCTATGGCTACACCTTC. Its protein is CAISESGGFGYGYTF.

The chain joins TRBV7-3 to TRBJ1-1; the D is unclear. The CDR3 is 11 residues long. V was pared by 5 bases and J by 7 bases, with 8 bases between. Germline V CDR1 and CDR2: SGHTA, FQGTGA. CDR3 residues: CASSVGNEAFF. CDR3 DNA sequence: TGTGCCAGCAGCGTGGGGAATGAAGCTTTCTTT.

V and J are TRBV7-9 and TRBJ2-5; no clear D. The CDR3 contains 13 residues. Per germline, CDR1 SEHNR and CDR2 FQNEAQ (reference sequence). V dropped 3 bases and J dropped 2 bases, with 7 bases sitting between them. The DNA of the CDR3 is TGTGCCAGCAGCTTCCAGGTACAAGAGACCCAGTACTTC. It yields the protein CASSFQVQETQYF.

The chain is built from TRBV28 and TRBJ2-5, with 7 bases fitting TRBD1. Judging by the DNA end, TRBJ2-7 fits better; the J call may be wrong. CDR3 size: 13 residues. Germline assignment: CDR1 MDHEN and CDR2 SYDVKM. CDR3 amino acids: CASRPQGLYEQYF. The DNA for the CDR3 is TGTGCCAGCAGACCACAGGGGCTGTACGAGCAGTACTTC.

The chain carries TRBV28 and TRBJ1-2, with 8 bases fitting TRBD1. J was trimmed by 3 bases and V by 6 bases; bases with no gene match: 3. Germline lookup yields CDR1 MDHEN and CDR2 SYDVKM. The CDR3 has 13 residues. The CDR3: CASRSQGDYGYTF. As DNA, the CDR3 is TGTGCCAGCAGATCACAGGGGGACTATGGCTACACCTTC.

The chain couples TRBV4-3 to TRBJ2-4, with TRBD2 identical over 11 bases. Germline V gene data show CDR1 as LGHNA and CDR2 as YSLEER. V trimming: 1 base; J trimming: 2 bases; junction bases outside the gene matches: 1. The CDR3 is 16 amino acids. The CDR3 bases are TGCGCCAGCAGCCAAGGACTAGCGGGGACCAAAAACATTCAGTACTTC. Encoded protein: CASSQGLAGTKNIQYF.

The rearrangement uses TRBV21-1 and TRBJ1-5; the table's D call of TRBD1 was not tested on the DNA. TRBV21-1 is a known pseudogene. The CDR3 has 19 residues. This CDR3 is CASSNCGHHPGDSNQPQHF. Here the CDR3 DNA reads TGTGCCAGCAGCAATTGTGGACACCACCCAGGGGATAGCAATCAGCCCCAGCATTTT.

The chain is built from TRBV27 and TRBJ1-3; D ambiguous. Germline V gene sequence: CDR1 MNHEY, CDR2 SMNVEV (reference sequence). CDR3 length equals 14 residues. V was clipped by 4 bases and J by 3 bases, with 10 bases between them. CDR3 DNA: TGTGCCAGCAGTTCCCGAAGGGATGGAAACACCATATATTTT. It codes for CASSSRRDGNTIYF.

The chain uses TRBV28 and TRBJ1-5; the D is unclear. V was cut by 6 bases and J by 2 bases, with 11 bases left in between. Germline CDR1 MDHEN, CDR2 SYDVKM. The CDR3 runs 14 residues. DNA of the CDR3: TGTGCCAGCAGGACCCCAGGTGGCAATCAGCCCCAGCATTTT. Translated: CASRTPGGNQPQHF.